The 5 T cell receptor beta chains in this list originate from one sample, sequenced in a study of cytomegalovirus exposure and HLA in healthy donors. The PCR was carried out with 60 Vbeta primers and 13 Jbeta primers. Assay: immunoSEQ multiplex PCR; the TCRdb copy retains only in-frame clones and omits some. The table has under 200,000 clones, roughly two thirds seen once. Sequenced: PBMCs. The source is a woman aged 18-35 years in good health and CMV-seropositive.

This clone was found once. Other nucleotide sequences in the sample specify the same CDR3. V gene TRBV30 combines with J gene TRBJ1-6; 8 bases are shared with TRBD1. The trim removed 4 bases at V and 7 bases at J, leaving 9 bases unmatched. The CDR3 has 15 residues. Germline V gives CDR1 GTSNPN, CDR2 SVGIG (reference sequence). The CDR3 region is CAWIRGQGKNSPLHF. CDR3 sequence (DNA): TGTGCCTGGATTCGAGGACAGGGAAAAAATTCACCCCTCCACTTT.

V and J are TRBV5-1 and TRBJ2-3, with 7 positions matching TRBD1. The CDR3 contains 16 residues. Germline CDR1 SGHRS, CDR2 YFSETQ. Trimming removed 4 bases from V and 2 bases from J; junction bases left unmatched: 10. CDR3 sequence reads: CASSQHPGQYTDTQYF. In nucleotides, the CDR3 is TGCGCCAGCAGCCAGCACCCGGGACAGTACACAGATACGCAGTATTTT. The full variable domain, its missing parts supplied by reference TRBV5-1 and TRBJ2-3, is KAGVTQTPRYLIKTRGQQVTLSCSPISGHRSVSWYQQTPGQGLQFLFEYFSETQRNKGNFPGRFSGRQFSNSRSEMNVSTLELGDSALYLCASSQHPGQYTDTQYFGPGTRLTVL.

In this sample, this clone turned up once. The rearrangement links TRBV4-2 to TRBJ2-5; 10 bases fit TRBD2. CDR3 length equals 15 residues. The V gene end was trimmed by 7 bases and the J gene end by 5 bases; junction bases not matched to a gene: 10. Germline loops: CDR1 LGHNA, CDR2 YNFKEQ. The CDR3 sequence: CASTESGGARETQYF. CDR3 nucleotide sequence: TGTGCCAGCACAGAAAGCGGGGGGGCCCGGGAGACCCAGTACTTC.

The rearrangement uses TRBV6-1 and TRBJ2-7; no reliable D call. The V end was cut by 1 base, the J end by 2 bases, with 12 bases between. The CDR3 covers 15 residues. Germline V gene sequence: CDR1 MNHNS, CDR2 SASEGT. The CDR3 sequence is CASSEGLPSTYEQYF. The DNA of the CDR3 is TGTGCCAGCAGTGAAGGACTGCCTTCCACCTACGAGCAGTACTTC.

The chain has TRBV28 and TRBJ2-1; D might be TRBD2 (6 bases). The germline V gene encodes CDR1 MDHEN and CDR2 SYDVKM. Trimming shortened V by 10 bases and J by 5 bases, and 12 bases separated the two germline ends. The CDR3 totals 12 residues. The DNA for the CDR3 is TGTGCCACCCTAGCGATCCACAATGAGCAGTTCTTC. Encoded protein: CATLAIHNEQFF.